This T cell receptor beta chain was sequenced in a study of identical twins. Broader study findings: Models underestimated out-of-frame TCR alpha sharing in monozygotic twins.

MiXCR was run by TCRdb on the 5' RACE reads, yielding one entry per CDR3 protein. The table lists some 790,000 distinct CDR3 sequences, approximately 18% of them singletons. Trimming left V 6 bases short and J 1 base short, with 10 bases between. There are 13 residues in the CDR3. CDR1 MNHNS and CDR2 SASEGT come from the germline V gene. Of note for this clonotype: The antigen remains undetermined.

This same sample was also taken into another study, of T cells expressing NK-cell markers. That study reports: More than 5 donors showed dominant NKG2C+ clonotypes comprising roughly 1.0-7.5% of their CD8+ T cells. HCMV specificity of the expanded NKG2C+ T cell clones was not established.

Sequenced input: PBMCs. The clonotype comes from a woman between 18 and 29 years old in good health. This chain links TRBV6-1 with TRBJ2-7, with unresolved D. The CDR3 loop is CASRAGSSYEQYF. The CDR3 region has the DNA TGTGCCAGCAGGGCCGGGTCTTCCTACGAGCAGTACTTC.